One and the same sample provided the 9 T cell receptor beta chains below, sequenced in a study of shared clonotypes between healthy human individuals. The method was immunoSEQ multiplex PCR; TCRdb's version includes in-frame clones alone and lacks a portion of them. Here the sample spans over 850,000 clones, approximately 80% being singletons. The sample comprised memory CD4+ T cells from PBMCs. Noted subset: CD45RA-negative fraction. These receptors were taken from a man aged 18 to 35 in good health. Some clones in this sample may be carry-over from other donors' samples.

This clone was seen only once. Other DNA variants within this sample encode the same CDR3. The chain joins TRBV7-8 to TRBJ1-1; 7 bases match TRBD1. The trim removed 6 bases at V and 4 bases at J, leaving 8 bases unmatched. The CDR3 consists of 14 residues. Germline CDR1 SGHVS, CDR2 FQNEAQ. In DNA form, the CDR3 reads TGTGCCAGCAGTCCCGACAGGGTGGGCACTGAAGCTTTCTTT. Translating gives CASSPDRVGTEAFF.

V usage is TRBV7-9 and J usage is TRBJ2-3; D is perhaps TRBD2 (5 bases). The CDR3 loop spans 16 amino acids. Trimming shortened V by 2 bases and J by 0 bases, and 12 bases separated the two germline ends. Germline lookup yields CDR1 SEHNR and CDR2 FQNEAQ (reference sequence). CDR3 sequence (DNA): TGTGCCAGCAGCTTATTTTCTAGCAGAAGCACAGATACGCAGTATTTT. Its translation: CASSLFSSRSTDTQYF.

This clone showed up just once. V gene TRBV4-1 combines with J gene TRBJ1-2; D perhaps matches TRBD1 (6 bases). CDR3 length equals 13 residues. From germline, CDR1 is MGHRA and CDR2 YSYEKL. Trimming left V 2 bases short and J 8 bases short, with 12 bases between. The CDR3 DNA follows: TGCGCCAGCAGCCAATGGGGGGCCGAGGGCTACACCTTC. Its protein product is CASSQWGAEGYTF.

To note about this clone: This could be a read error, since a much larger clone is one nucleotide away. The V call is TRBV4-2, the J call TRBJ1-5; 8 bases map to TRBD1. This CDR3 spans 13 amino acids. The junction had 11 bases not matched to a gene; V was cut back by 8 bases and J by 11 bases. Germline CDR1 reads LGHNA; CDR2 reads YNFKEQ. CDR3: CASGTGRGQSQHF. DNA of the CDR3: TGTGCCAGCGGGACAGGAAGGGGGCAGTCCCAGCATTTT.

The V call is TRBV19, the J call TRBJ2-3, with D perhaps TRBD2 (6 bases). Germline CDR1 LNHDA, CDR2 SQIVND (reference sequence). V dropped 7 bases and J dropped 0 bases, with 11 bases sitting between them. The CDR3 loop spans 14 amino acids. In DNA form, the CDR3 reads TGTGCCAGTAAACTAGCTTCTAGCACAGATACGCAGTATTTT. Translation: CASKLASSTDTQYF.

The chain uses TRBV28 and TRBJ2-3, with a tentative D call TRBD2 (6 bases). Deletions cut 7 bases from V and 5 bases from J, with 16 bases between. In germline, CDR1 is MDHEN, CDR2 SYDVKM. The CDR3 totals 14 residues. The CDR3 sequence: CASIPGGMVDTQYF. The CDR3 coding sequence is TGTGCCAGCATTCCGGGCGGGATGGTAGATACGCAGTATTTT.

This chain connects TRBV5-1 to TRBJ2-3; 7 bases align to TRBD2. In germline, CDR1 is SGHRS, CDR2 YFSETQ. J was trimmed by 8 bases and V by 4 bases; bases with no gene match: 13. The CDR3 totals 15 residues. The DNA for the CDR3 is TGCGCCAGCAGCGCACTTGGCGGGAGTTCGCCTACGCAGTATTTT. It is translated as CASSALGGSSPTQYF.

The V and J genes are TRBV25-1 and TRBJ1-1; 8 positions agree with TRBD1. Germline assignment: CDR1 MGHDK and CDR2 SYGVNS. This CDR3 has 14 amino acids. The V gene end was trimmed by 4 bases and the J gene end by 3 bases; junction bases not matched to a gene: 4. The chain's CDR3 is CASSAQGAYTEAFF. The CDR3 DNA reads as TGTGCCAGCAGTGCCCAGGGGGCGTACACTGAAGCTTTCTTT. The variable domain in full, completed from reference TRBV25-1 and TRBJ1-1, reads EADIYQTPRYLVIGTGKKITLECSQTMGHDKMYWYQQDPGMELHLIHYSYGVNSTEKGDLSSESTVSRIRTEHFPLTLESARPSHTSQYLCASSAQGAYTEAFFGQGTRLTVV.

This chain links TRBV4-2 with TRBJ2-1; 12 bases align to TRBD2. The trim removed 4 bases at V and 7 bases at J, leaving 8 bases unmatched. CDR3 length: 16 residues. Germline CDR1 LGHNA, CDR2 YNFKEQ. The CDR3 DNA sequence: TGTGCCAGCAGCCGAGCGACTAGCGGGAGTGATAATGAGCAGTTCTTC. Protein sequence: CASSRATSGSDNEQFF.